These T cell receptor beta chains were read from a single sample in a study of T cells in Graves' hyperthyroidism and ophthalmopathy. MiXCR was run by TCRdb on the multiplex PCR reads, yielding one entry per CDR3 protein. The data hold hundreds of thousands of distinct CDR3 sequences, with roughly 14% observed a single time. Specimen: blood. These receptors all come from a man aged 18 to 29 with Graves' ophthalmopathy. Both conserved end residues are part of each CDR3.

CDR3,V,J,length
CAISDAGREETQYF,TRBV10-3,TRBJ2-5,14
CASSTRPDNEQFF,TRBV12-3/TRBV12-4,TRBJ2-1,13
CATSRDSHLNTEAFF,TRBV15,TRBJ1-1,15
CSATLGQVGYEQYF,TRBV29-1,TRBJ2-7,14
CASSRTKVAYEQYF,TRBV27,TRBJ2-7,14
CASSSGQGTQETQYF,TRBV11-2,TRBJ2-5,15
CSVGGIRAGNTGELFF,TRBV29-1,TRBJ2-2,16
CATSDTEWGQGRETQYF,TRBV24-1,TRBJ2-5,17
CASSPGQGAEQYF,TRBV12-3/TRBV12-4,TRBJ2-7,13
CASSLDLRRGTREKLFF,TRBV11-2,TRBJ1-4,17
CASSQDHMRDGETQYF,TRBV4-1,TRBJ2-5,16
CASGSWTVYGYTF,TRBV12-5,TRBJ1-2,13